The 27 T cell receptor beta chains given below trace back to one sample, sequenced in a study of cytomegalovirus exposure and HLA in healthy donors. Primers included in the PCR were 60 Vbeta and 13 Jbeta primers. Sequenced by immunoSEQ multiplex PCR; TCRdb stores in-frame clones only, minus some. The sample carries some 190,000 clones, more than 80% recorded once. Sequences were obtained from PBMCs. Every receptor here comes from a male donor in good health and CMV-seronegative.

The V gene is TRBV19, the J gene TRBJ1-1; 8 bases are shared with TRBD1. V was clipped by 4 bases and J by 0 bases; unmatched bases: 1. The V gene's germline CDR1 is LNHDA and CDR2 SQIVND (reference sequence). This CDR3 region has 14 residues. For the CDR3, the DNA is TGTGCCAGTAGTAAACAGGGGGTGAACACTGAAGCTTTCTTT. It specifies CASSKQGVNTEAFF.

V usage is TRBV15 and J usage is TRBJ2-5, with no clear D. This CDR3 comprises 14 residues. Germline V gene lookup returns CDR1 LNHNV and CDR2 YYDKDF (reference sequence). Trimming cost V 0 bases and J 3 bases, with 8 bases left between them. The CDR3 spells CATSRDSGKETQYF. The DNA for the CDR3 is TGTGCCACCAGCAGAGATTCGGGTAAAGAGACCCAGTACTTC.

The chain is built from TRBV7-2 and TRBJ2-5; TRBD1 agrees at 9 bases. Germline assignment: CDR1 SGHTA and CDR2 FQGNSA. This CDR3 has 15 residues. V was clipped by 1 base and J by 4 bases; unmatched bases: 4. The CDR3 loop reads CASSLVGDRVETQYF. In DNA form, the CDR3 reads TGTGCCAGCAGCTTAGTGGGGGACAGGGTAGAGACCCAGTACTTC.

V gene TRBV5-1 combines with J gene TRBJ2-2, with 7 bases matching TRBD1. The germline gives CDR1 SGHRS, CDR2 YFSETQ. V was clipped by 0 bases and J by 8 bases; unmatched bases: 7. The CDR3 length is 15 residues. The CDR3 DNA reads TGCGCCAGCAGCTTGGCGCAGGGGGTCGGAGGGGAGCTGTTTTTT. Encoded protein: CASSLAQGVGGELFF. Supplemented by reference TRBV5-1 and TRBJ2-2, the full variable domain reads KAGVTQTPRYLIKTRGQQVTLSCSPISGHRSVSWYQQTPGQGLQFLFEYFSETQRNKGNFPGRFSGRQFSNSRSEMNVSTLELGDSALYLCASSLAQGVGGELFFGEGSRLTVL.

The CDR3 sequence is CASSPLGGGTGELFF. The CDR3 DNA sequence: TGTGCCAGCAGCCCCTTAGGGGGGGGAACCGGGGAGCTGTTTTTT. The chain employs TRBV11-2 and TRBJ2-2; weak D call: TRBD2 (7 bases). This CDR3 has 15 residues. CDR1 SGHAT and CDR2 FQNNGV come from the germline V gene. The V gene lost 5 bases and the J gene lost 5 bases, with 15 bases spanning the gap.

This chain's CDR3 is CASSVETGAVGNEKLFF. As DNA, the CDR3 is TGTGCCAGCAGTGTAGAGACAGGGGCGGTAGGCAATGAAAAACTGTTTTTT. The chain carries TRBV2 and TRBJ1-4, with 8 bases aligning to TRBD1. The V and J ends lost 4 bases and 5 bases, in that order; junction bases with no gene match: 12. This CDR3 is 17 amino acids long. CDR1 is SNHLY, CDR2 FYNNEI, per germline.

With regard to this clone: One end of the junction varies from germline; a read error may be responsible. The gene calls are TRBV4-3 and TRBJ1-2; no clear D. Germline V gene data show CDR1 as LGHNA and CDR2 as YSLEER. CDR3 length: 13 amino acids. As DNA, the CDR3 is TGCGCCAGCAGCCAGGAAGGGAGCTATGGCTACCCCTTC. Residues: CASSQEGSYGYPF.

The CDR3 coding sequence is TGTGCCAGCAGCCTTACAGGGCGGGAGCAGTACTTC. Its translation is CASSLTGREQYF. The chain joins TRBV13 to TRBJ2-5; tentatively, D is TRBD2 (7 bases). The CDR3 length is 12 residues. Germline V gene lookup returns CDR1 PRHDT and CDR2 FYEKMQ (reference sequence). Trimming pared 5 bases from V and 11 bases from J, leaving 15 bases between.

The chain is built from TRBV5-1 and TRBJ2-7, with 9 nucleotides matching TRBD1. With V trimmed by 5 bases and J by 0 bases, 15 bases remained unmatched. The germline V gene has CDR1 SGHRS and CDR2 YFSETQ. The CDR3 extends over 18 amino acids. CDR3 loop: CASRIDRGAEIFSYEQYF. CDR3 coding DNA: TGCGCCAGCAGGATAGACAGGGGGGCTGAGATTTTCTCCTACGAGCAGTACTTC.

The chain couples TRBV19 to TRBJ2-1, with 10 nucleotides matching TRBD2. CDR1 and CDR2 (germline): LNHDA, SQIVND (reference sequence). This CDR3 is 17 amino acids long. The junction had 9 bases not matched to a gene; V was cut back by 3 bases and J by 4 bases. CDR3 DNA sequence: TGTGCCAGTAGTATTTACCTAGCGGGGGCCTATTACAATGAGCAGTTCTTC. Translation gives CASSIYLAGAYYNEQFF.

This chain connects TRBV28 to TRBJ1-2, with D maybe TRBD1 (5 bases). Per germline, CDR1 MDHEN and CDR2 SYDVKM. This CDR3 is 14 amino acids long. V shed 4 bases and J shed 2 bases, with 11 bases lying between them. This chain's CDR3 is CASSSGGGNYGYTF. The DNA for the CDR3 is TGTGCCAGCAGTTCTGGGGGAGGCAACTATGGCTACACCTTC.

This chain uses TRBV19 with TRBJ1-1, with 11 bases aligning to TRBD1. CDR3 size: 16 residues. CDR1 is LNHDA and CDR2 is SQIVND in the germline V gene (reference sequence). Trimming at V came to 3 bases and at J to 5 bases, leaving 8 bases not matched to a gene. Here the CDR3 DNA reads TGTGCCAGTAGTATCCGAGGACAGGGGGCCCGGACTGAAGCTTTCTTT. It encodes CASSIRGQGARTEAFF.

The chain employs TRBV7-2 and TRBJ2-3; 14 positions match TRBD2. After removal of 0 bases from V and 2 bases from J, the junction contained 4 bases not matched to a gene. From germline, CDR1 is SGHTA and CDR2 FQGNSA. CDR3 length: 18 amino acids. The CDR3 DNA follows: TGTGCCAGCAGCTTAGCGGGACTAGCGGGGGAAACCACAGATACGCAGTATTTT. As protein: CASSLAGLAGETTDTQYF.

V usage is TRBV2 and J usage is TRBJ1-2, with D unresolved. V was trimmed by 8 bases and J by 6 bases, leaving 19 bases between them. Germline V gives CDR1 SNHLY, CDR2 FYNNEI. This CDR3 contains 14 residues. CDR3 region: CASGEREKGHGYTF. In DNA, the CDR3 is TGTGCCAGCGGGGAGCGAGAAAAGGGTCATGGCTACACCTTC.

The chain recombines TRBV5-4 with TRBJ2-7; the D gene is possibly TRBD1 (5 bases). Germline CDR1 SGHNT, CDR2 YYREEE (reference sequence). The CDR3 has 14 amino acids. Trimming took off 0 bases at V and 7 bases at J, with 14 bases between the two ends. The CDR3 DNA reads TGTGCCAGCAGCTTGGAACAGGCCCTGGGAGAGCAGTACTTC. Its protein is CASSLEQALGEQYF.

The chain carries TRBV29-1 and TRBJ2-6; weak D call: TRBD2 (5 bases). CDR3 size: 15 residues. CDR1 SQVTM and CDR2 ANQGSEA come from the germline V gene. With 6 bases removed from V and 0 bases from J, the gap between germline ends came to 12 bases. The CDR3 DNA follows: TGCAGCGTGGGCCGGGGTTCCTCTGGGGCCAACGTCCTGACTTTC. It specifies CSVGRGSSGANVLTF. The entire variable domain, with the rest obtained from reference TRBV29-1 and TRBJ2-6, is as follows: SAVISQKPSRDICQRGTSLTIQCQVDSQVTMMFWYRQQPGQSLTLIATANQGSEATYESGFVIDKFPISRPNLTFSTLTVSNMSPEDSSIYLCSVGRGSSGANVLTFGAGSRLTVL.

This rearrangement joins TRBV5-1 to TRBJ2-3; TRBD2 agrees at 8 bases. The ends lost 0 bases at V and 0 bases at J; junction bases unmatched: 9. The CDR3 extends over 18 amino acids. Looked up from germline, CDR1 is SGHRS and CDR2 is YFSETQ. The CDR3 region is CASSLGASGSSSTDTQYF. The CDR3 DNA sequence: TGCGCCAGCAGCTTGGGGGCTAGCGGGTCCTCTAGCACAGATACGCAGTATTTT. The full variable domain, with the rest looked up from reference TRBV5-1 and TRBJ2-3, is KAGVTQTPRYLIKTRGQQVTLSCSPISGHRSVSWYQQTPGQGLQFLFEYFSETQRNKGNFPGRFSGRQFSNSRSEMNVSTLELGDSALYLCASSLGASGSSSTDTQYFGPGTRLTVL.

Worth noting for this clone: Other DNA sequences from this sample encode an identical CDR3 as well. The chain carries TRBV7-3 and TRBJ2-7; TRBD1 matches at 7 bases. Per the germline V gene, CDR1 is SGHTA and CDR2 is FQGTGA. With V trimmed by 5 bases and J by 7 bases, 8 bases remained unmatched. This CDR3 is built from 13 residues. CDR3 sequence: CASSLNRGGEQYF. As DNA, the CDR3 is TGTGCCAGCAGCCTTAACAGGGGCGGGGAGCAGTACTTC.

The chain combines TRBV30 with TRBJ1-3; D perhaps matches TRBD1 (5 bases). Between the trimmed V and J ends, which lost 4 bases and 0 bases, there was a span of 13 bases. This CDR3 has 15 amino acids. From germline, CDR1 is GTSNPN and CDR2 SVGIG (reference sequence). The CDR3 DNA reads TGTGCCTGGAAACAGGCAGCTCGCTCTGGAAACACCATATATTTT. Protein: CAWKQAARSGNTIYF.

The rearrangement links TRBV7-2 to TRBJ2-1; tentatively, D is TRBD2 (6 bases). The CDR3 length is 12 residues. Per germline, CDR1 SGHTA and CDR2 FQGNSA. V lost 6 bases to trimming and J lost 7 bases, with 10 bases between them. The CDR3 region has the DNA TGTGCCAGCAGTGGTAGCGGAAATGAGCAGTTCTTC. This translates into CASSGSGNEQFF.

This clone has just a few counts. The chain links TRBV5-8 to TRBJ1-5; D might be TRBD1 (5 bases). Trimming removed 2 bases from V and 0 bases from J, with 9 bases in between. Germline V gene data show CDR1 as SGHTS and CDR2 as YDEGEE. The CDR3 runs to 15 residues. The CDR3 DNA is TGTGCCAGCAGCTTTCAGGGATATAGCAATCAGCCCCAGCATTTT. As protein: CASSFQGYSNQPQHF.

The genes are TRBV27 and TRBJ1-2; 7 bases agree with TRBD1. Germline CDR1 is MNHEY and CDR2 is SMNVEV (reference sequence). The CDR3 extends over 16 amino acids. Trimming cost V 1 base and J 1 base; bases outside gene matches: 6. The CDR3 DNA follows: TGTGCCAGCAGTTTATTGGGGGACAGCCTTAACTATGGCTACACCTTC. Protein sequence: CASSLLGDSLNYGYTF.

The genes are TRBV10-2 and TRBJ2-5, with D unclear. CDR3 size: 12 residues. Germline CDR1 reads WSHSY; CDR2 reads SAAADI. Trimming pared 8 bases from V and 3 bases from J, leaving 10 bases between. The CDR3 sequence: CASSEVEETQYF. The CDR3 bases are TGCGCCAGCTCTGAGGTAGAAGAGACCCAGTACTTC.

This clone was recorded a few times. This CDR3 is CASRRDQTQYF. The DNA of the CDR3 is TGCGCCAGCAGGAGGGATCAGACCCAGTACTTC. The chain carries TRBV5-1 and TRBJ2-5; the D gene is possibly TRBD2 (5 bases). The germline CDR1 and CDR2 sequences are SGHRS and YFSETQ. The CDR3 extends over 11 amino acids. V lost 5 bases to trimming and J lost 6 bases, with 8 bases between them.

The chain uses TRBV28 and TRBJ1-1; D not resolved. V gave up 7 bases and J gave up 6 bases, with 9 bases separating them. Germline V gene lookup returns CDR1 MDHEN and CDR2 SYDVKM. The CDR3 runs to 11 residues. The CDR3 DNA sequence: TGTGCCAGCACCGAGAGAGCTGAAGCTTTCTTT. Translation: CASTERAEAFF.

A few counts support this clone. The V call is TRBV6-1, the J call TRBJ1-3; tentatively, D is TRBD1 (5 bases). Germline lookup yields CDR1 MNHNS and CDR2 SASEGT. The length of the CDR3 is 18 residues. V gave up 4 bases and J gave up 0 bases, with 19 bases separating them. CDR3 DNA sequence: TGTGCCAGCAGTGCAACAGTGACGGGGGATATCTCTGGAAACACCATATATTTT. Protein product: CASSATVTGDISGNTIYF.

The chain couples TRBV5-1 to TRBJ2-7; D may be TRBD1 (6 bases). Germline lookup yields CDR1 SGHRS and CDR2 YFSETQ. V shed 0 bases and J shed 6 bases, with 13 bases lying between them. The CDR3 spans 14 residues. CDR3 amino acids: CASSLGVRGSEQYF. CDR3 DNA sequence: TGCGCCAGCAGCTTGGGCGTCAGGGGTAGCGAGCAGTACTTC.